The entry below describes one TCR beta chain. Its antigen remains unidentified. The time point was: week 11, during vaccination. A 20-mer mutant IDH1 peptide at 300 ug was injected subcutaneously with topical imiquimod. The record originates from a study of a mutant IDH1 vaccine in newly diagnosed glioma. The CDR3 is made up of 17 amino acids. Germline V gene sequence: CDR1 SEHNR, CDR2 FQNEAQ (reference sequence). V dropped 4 bases and J dropped 7; count of bases not matched to a gene: 17. Libraries were prepared by immunoSEQ multiplex PCR; TCRdb keeps only in-frame clonotypes and omits some of them. The repertoire includes 34,000 or so clones, 60% to 80% of them detected once, and more than 20% sits in the top ten.

The sequenced sample was PBMCs, obtained from a glioma patient whose treatment included an IDH1 peptide vaccine. The J gene is TRBJ1-2, the V gene TRBV7-9; 8 bases fit TRBD1. This TCR was sampled from a man aged 25-45 years with glioma. The CDR3 bases are TGTGCCAGCAGCTCTTCCACAAATAACCAGGGGGCTGTTGGCTACACCTTC. Amino acid sequence: CASSSSTNNQGAVGYTF.